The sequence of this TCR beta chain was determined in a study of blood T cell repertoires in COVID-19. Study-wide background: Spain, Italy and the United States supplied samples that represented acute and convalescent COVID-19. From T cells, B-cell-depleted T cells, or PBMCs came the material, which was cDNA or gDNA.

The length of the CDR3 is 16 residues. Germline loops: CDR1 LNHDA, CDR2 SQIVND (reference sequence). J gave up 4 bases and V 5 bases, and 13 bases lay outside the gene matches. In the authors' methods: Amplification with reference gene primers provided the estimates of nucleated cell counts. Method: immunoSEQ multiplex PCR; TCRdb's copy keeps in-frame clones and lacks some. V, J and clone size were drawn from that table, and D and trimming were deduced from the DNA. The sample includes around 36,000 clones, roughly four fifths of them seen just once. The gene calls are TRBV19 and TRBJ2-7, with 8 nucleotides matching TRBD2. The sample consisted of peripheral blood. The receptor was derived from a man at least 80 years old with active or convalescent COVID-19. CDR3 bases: TGTGCCAGTAGTCATAGCGGGATCGATAATAGTTACGAGCAGTACTTC. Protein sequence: CASSHSGIDNSYEQYF.